A single sample is the source of the 7 T cell receptor beta chains below, sequenced in a study of blood T cell repertoires in COVID-19. Clones were read by immunoSEQ multiplex PCR, and TCRdb kept only the in-frame ones, dropping some. In the table there are approximately 70,000 clones, about 87% of which are singletons. The sequencing input was peripheral blood. The receptor source for this set is an older woman with acute or convalescent COVID-19.

This clone was seen just once. The chain is built from TRBV3-1 (or the pseudogene TRBV3-2) and TRBJ2-2; 10 nucleotides align to TRBD1. The CDR3 totals 16 residues. Germline CDR1 LGHDT, CDR2 YNNKEL (reference sequence). The V gene end was trimmed by 3 bases and the J gene end by 0 bases; junction bases not matched to a gene: 1. The chain's CDR3 is CASSQGTGANTGELFF. In DNA form, the CDR3 reads TGTGCCAGCAGCCAGGGGACAGGGGCGAACACCGGGGAGCTGTTTTTT.

The chain has TRBV29-1 and TRBJ2-3; D is perhaps TRBD2 (6 bases). Germline lookup yields CDR1 SQVTM and CDR2 ANQGSEA. The length of the CDR3 is 14 residues. Trimming took 3 bases from V and 3 from J, leaving 13 bases between them. CDR3 nucleotide sequence: TGCAGCGTTGATTCGGGAGTCGGAACAGATACGCAGTATTTT. Translated, it gives CSVDSGVGTDTQYF.

The chain employs TRBV7-3 and TRBJ1-2, with D unclear. The CDR3 has 13 amino acids. Trimming took off 5 bases at V and 8 bases at J, with 15 bases between the two ends. In germline, CDR1 is SGHTA, CDR2 FQGTGA. The CDR3 DNA reads TGTGCCAGCAGCCCAGAACCCCTCTCCGGCTACACCTTC. This sequence encodes CASSPEPLSGYTF.

V gene TRBV18 combines with J gene TRBJ2-1; weak D call: TRBD2 (5 bases). The V gene lost 0 bases and the J gene lost 6 bases, with 12 bases spanning the gap. The CDR3 is made up of 15 amino acids. Looked up from germline, CDR1 is KGHSH and CDR2 is LQKENI. CDR3 amino acids: CASSPPLPSGNEQFF. The CDR3 DNA sequence: TGTGCCAGCTCACCACCTTTACCCAGCGGCAATGAGCAGTTCTTC.

The CDR3 DNA sequence: TGTGCCTGGAGTGCAGGTGGGACAGTTAATTCACCCCTCCACTTT. Translated, it gives CAWSAGGTVNSPLHF. This chain uses TRBV30 with TRBJ1-6, with TRBD1 matching 7 bases. The germline gives CDR1 GTSNPN, CDR2 SVGIG (reference sequence). This CDR3 is built from 15 residues. J was trimmed by 6 bases and V by 1 base; bases with no gene match: 6.

This chain joins TRBV3-1 (or the pseudogene TRBV3-2) and TRBJ1-3; 7 bases are a match to TRBD1. Trimming at V came to 0 bases and at J to 3 bases, leaving 11 bases not matched to a gene. This CDR3 has 18 amino acids. Germline V gives CDR1 LGHDT, CDR2 YNNKEL (reference sequence). CDR3 DNA sequence: TGTGCCAGCAGCCAAGAGTGGACCACAGGGGTCCATGGAAACACCATATATTTT. Amino acid sequence: CASSQEWTTGVHGNTIYF.

The rearrangement joins TRBV24-1 to TRBJ1-5, with TRBD1 as a possible D gene (5 bases). CDR1 and CDR2 (germline): KGHDR, SFDVKD. With 6 bases removed from V and 3 bases from J, the gap between germline ends came to 8 bases. The CDR3 has 13 amino acids. The CDR3 DNA is TGTGCCACCAGTTCGACAGACAATCAGCCCCAGCATTTT. Translated: CATSSTDNQPQHF.